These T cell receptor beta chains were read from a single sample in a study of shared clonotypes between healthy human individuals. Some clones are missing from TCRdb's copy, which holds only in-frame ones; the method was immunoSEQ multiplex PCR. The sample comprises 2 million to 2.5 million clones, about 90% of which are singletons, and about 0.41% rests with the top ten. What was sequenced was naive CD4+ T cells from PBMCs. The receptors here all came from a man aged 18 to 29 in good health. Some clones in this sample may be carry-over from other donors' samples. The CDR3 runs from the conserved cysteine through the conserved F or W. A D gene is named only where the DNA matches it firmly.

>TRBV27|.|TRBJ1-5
CASSVPYGSNQPQHF
TGTGCCAGCAGTGTCCCATATGGCAGCAATCAGCCCCAGCATTTT
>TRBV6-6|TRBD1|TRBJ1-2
CASSARDRFDGGYTF
TGTGCCAGCAGTGCCCGGGACAGGTTCGACGGGGGCTACACCTTC
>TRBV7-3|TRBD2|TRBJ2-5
CASSASTSGRDLETQYF
TGTGCCAGCAGCGCGTCGACTAGCGGGAGGGACCTAGAGACCCAGTACTTC
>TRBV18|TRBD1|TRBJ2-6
CASSPSGQDAISGANVLTF
TGTGCCAGCTCACCTTCGGGACAGGACGCAATCTCTGGGGCCAACGTCCTGACTTTC
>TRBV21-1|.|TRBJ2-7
CASIQTGDSSYEQYF
TGTGCCAGCATCCAAACCGGAGACAGTTCCTACGAGCAGTACTTC
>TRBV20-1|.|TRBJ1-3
CSASPGNTIYF
TGCAGTGCTAGCCCTGGGAACACCATATATTTT
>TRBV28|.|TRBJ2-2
CASSASNTGELFF
TGTGCCAGCAGTGCCAGTAACACCGGGGAGCTGTTTTTT
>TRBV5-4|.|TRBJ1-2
CASSDGKNYGYTF
TGTGCCAGCAGCGACGGGAAAAACTATGGCTACACCTTC
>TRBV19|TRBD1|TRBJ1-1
CASRTTGVNTEAFF
TGTGCCAGTAGAACTACAGGGGTGAACACTGAAGCTTTCTTT
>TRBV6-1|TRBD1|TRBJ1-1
CASSEHRGGPAFF
TGTGCCAGCAGTGAACACAGGGGAGGACCAGCTTTCTTT
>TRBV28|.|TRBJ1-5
CASSSREGQGHQPQHF
TGTGCCAGCAGTTCCCGGGAGGGGCAAGGGCATCAGCCCCAGCATTTT
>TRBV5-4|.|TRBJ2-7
CASSYMSRYEQYF
TGTGCCAGCAGCTACATGTCCCGTTACGAGCAGTACTTC
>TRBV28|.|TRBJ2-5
CASRNTGYGGTQYF
TGTGCCAGCAGAAACACAGGGTACGGGGGGACCCAGTACTTC
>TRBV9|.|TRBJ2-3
CASSSRRVMGTDTQYF
TGTGCCAGCAGCTCGAGGCGAGTGATGGGCACAGATACGCAGTATTTT
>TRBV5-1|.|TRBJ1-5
CASSLQGLWNQPQHF
TGCGCCAGCAGCCTCCAGGGGTTATGGAATCAGCCCCAGCATTTT
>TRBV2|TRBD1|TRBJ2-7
CASNGQGRTYEQYF
TGTGCCAGCAACGGACAGGGGCGGACCTACGAGCAGTACTTC